The 23 T cell receptor beta chains reported below all come from one sample, sequenced in a study of blood T cells in healthy people across ages. Then a second PCR, running about 6 to 11 cycles, was carried out with a sample-barcoded 5' primer and a J-beta primer mix. TCRdb used MiXCR to reprocess the 5' RACE reads, holding one entry per CDR3 protein. The sample has about 1.4 million distinct CDR3 sequences, approximately 59% seen once. Sequences were obtained from blood. All receptors come from a man aged 18 to 35 in good health.

This chain uses TRBV6-2 or TRBV6-3 with TRBJ1-4, with a possible D match to TRBD1 (5 bases). CDR1 and CDR2 from the germline V gene are MNHEY and SVGEGT. V was pared by 6 bases and J by 3 bases, with 14 bases between. This CDR3 contains 15 residues. The CDR3 protein is CASRPQGAANEKLFF. For the CDR3, the DNA is TGTGCCAGCAGACCCCAGGGTGCGGCTAATGAAAAACTGTTTTTT.

This clonotype was seen a few times. The genes are TRBV29-1 and TRBJ2-7, with 9 nucleotides matching TRBD2. V lost 5 bases, J lost 3 bases, and 11 bases stayed unmatched. The germline gives CDR1 SQVTM, CDR2 ANQGSEA. CDR3 length: 15 amino acids. This CDR3 is CSVQAGGDGGYEQYF. In DNA form, the CDR3 reads TGCAGCGTTCAGGCGGGAGGGGACGGGGGCTACGAGCAGTACTTC.

Only one count was recorded for this clonotype. The chain is built from TRBV2 and TRBJ2-2; the D is unclear. V lost 7 bases and J 6 bases, leaving 9 bases between the germline ends. Per germline, CDR1 SNHLY and CDR2 FYNNEI. This CDR3 spans 12 amino acids. The CDR3 DNA reads TGTGCCAGCAACTTGGGGTCCGGGGAGCTGTTTTTT. It specifies CASNLGSGELFF. Full variable domain (rest looked up from reference TRBV2 and TRBJ2-2): EPEVTQTPSHQVTQMGQEVILRCVPISNHLYFYWYRQILGQKVEFLVSFYNNEISEKSEIFDDQFSVERPDGSNFTLKIRSTKLEDSAMYFCASNLGSGELFFGEGSRLTVL.

Only a few counts were recorded for this clonotype. The rearrangement links TRBV20-1 to TRBJ2-4; D is uncertain. Germline V CDR1 and CDR2: DFQATT, SNEGSKA (reference sequence). V was cut by 3 bases and J by 0 bases, with 12 bases left in between. This CDR3 has 15 amino acids. CDR3 amino acids: CSAREPLLAKNIQYF. The CDR3 DNA reads TGCAGTGCTAGGGAGCCCTTACTAGCCAAAAACATTCAGTACTTC.

The gene calls are TRBV13 and TRBJ2-7; weak D call: TRBD1 (6 bases). CDR3 length: 16 amino acids. The germline V gene has CDR1 PRHDT and CDR2 FYEKMQ (reference sequence). The V gene lost 1 base and the J gene lost 2 bases, with 15 bases spanning the gap. CDR3 loop: CASSLAGVGLPYEQYF. Here the CDR3 DNA reads TGTGCCAGCAGCTTAGCAGGGGTTGGTCTCCCCTACGAGCAGTACTTC.

This clonotype has more than one count but fewer than ten. The chain uses TRBV12-3 or TRBV12-4 and TRBJ2-6, with 9 bases identical to TRBD1. The CDR3 spans 19 residues. V shed 6 bases, J shed 3 bases, and the junction held 15 bases outside the gene matches. The CDR3 bases are TGTGCCAGCAGCCCCATAAATGACAGGGGGAAGTTTGGGGCCAACGTCCTGACTTTC. Amino acids: CASSPINDRGKFGANVLTF.

This sequence joins TRBV6-6 and TRBJ1-1; D perhaps matches TRBD1 (5 bases). V lost 5 bases and J lost 7, with 14 bases in between. The CDR3 length is 13 residues. CDR1 is MNHNY and CDR2 is SVGAGI in the germline V gene (reference sequence). CDR3 nucleotide sequence: TGTGCCAGCAGTGGATCAGGGTGGGTTGAAGCTTTCTTT. It encodes CASSGSGWVEAFF.

The chain employs TRBV12-3 or TRBV12-4 and TRBJ1-6; TRBD1 is a possible D gene (5 bases). The CDR3 runs to 15 residues. V shed 6 bases and J shed 7 bases, with 16 bases lying between them. CDR3 amino acids: CASSARPGPNSPLHF. In DNA, the CDR3 is TGTGCCAGCAGCGCCCGTCCGGGACCGAATTCACCCCTCCACTTT.

The chain is built from TRBV27 and TRBJ2-7, with 7 bases aligning to TRBD1. This CDR3 is 15 amino acids long. The germline V gene encodes CDR1 MNHEY and CDR2 SMNVEV (reference sequence). The V segment lost 3 bases and the J segment 5 bases; nucleotides outside the gene matches: 10. CDR3 loop: CASSFLSRGFNEQYF. CDR3 coding DNA: TGTGCCAGCAGTTTTCTGTCCAGGGGGTTTAACGAGCAGTACTTC.

This chain connects TRBV14 to TRBJ2-1, with 15 nucleotides matching TRBD2. There are 16 residues in the CDR3. V trimming: 5 bases; J trimming: 12 bases; junction bases outside the gene matches: 11. Germline assignment: CDR1 SGHDN and CDR2 FVKESK. The CDR3 is CASSILYPGLAGGQFF. Written as DNA, the CDR3 is TGTGCCAGCAGCATACTCTACCCGGGACTAGCGGGGGGGCAGTTCTTC.

The chain carries TRBV7-2 and TRBJ2-4, with D possibly called TRBD1 or TRBD2 (6 bases each). This CDR3 comprises 17 residues. With 5 bases removed from V and 8 bases from J, the gap between germline ends came to 25 bases. Looked up from germline, CDR1 is SGHTA and CDR2 is FQGNSA. The CDR3 sequence is CASSTTITGGGKDIQYF. CDR3 nucleotides: TGTGCCAGCAGCACGACCATCACCGGAGGGGGGAAAGACATTCAGTACTTC. Full variable domain (remainder filled in from reference TRBV7-2 and TRBJ2-4): GAGVSQSPSNKVTEKGKDVELRCDPISGHTALYWYRQSLGQGLEFLIYFQGNSAPDKSGLPSDRFSAERTGGSVSTLTIQRTQQEDSAVYLCASSTTITGGGKDIQYFGAGTRLSVL.

This rearrangement joins TRBV20-1 to TRBJ1-1; 8 bases are a match to TRBD1. Germline values: CDR1 DFQATT, CDR2 SNEGSKA (reference sequence). The junction had 2 bases not matched to a gene; V was cut back by 5 bases and J by 0 bases. The length of the CDR3 is 13 residues. CDR3 DNA: TGCAGTGCTGACAGGGGAATGAACACTGAAGCTTTCTTT. Its protein product is CSADRGMNTEAFF.

This chain connects TRBV20-1 to TRBJ2-6; D may be TRBD2 (5 bases). The V gene's germline CDR1 is DFQATT and CDR2 SNEGSKA (reference sequence). The ends were cut back, 1 base at V and 2 bases at J, with 9 bases in the middle. This CDR3 is built from 15 residues. In DNA, the CDR3 is TGCAGTGCTAGAGGGCGAGGGCCTGGGGCCAACGTCCTGACTTTC. As protein: CSARGRGPGANVLTF.

This clonotype showed up just a few times. The chain uses TRBV4-2 and TRBJ2-4; D is tentatively TRBD1 or TRBD2 (5 bases each). Trimming pared 1 base from V and 11 bases from J, leaving 6 bases between. CDR3 length: 11 residues. Germline V lookup: CDR1 LGHNA, CDR2 YNFKEQ. The CDR3 loop reads CASSQGDLQYF. The CDR3 DNA reads as TGTGCCAGCAGCCAAGGGGACCTTCAGTACTTC.

This sequence joins TRBV7-9 and TRBJ2-7; 7 bases are a match to TRBD1. J was trimmed by 1 base and V by 5 bases; bases with no gene match: 11. Germline CDR1 SEHNR, CDR2 FQNEAQ (reference sequence). This CDR3 spans 16 amino acids. Written as DNA, the CDR3 is TGTGCCAGCAGCATCCTGCACAGGGGTGAATCCTACGAGCAGTACTTC. Amino acids: CASSILHRGESYEQYF.

The J gene is TRBJ2-4, the V gene TRBV11-2, with D perhaps matching TRBD2 (6 bases). The better agreement between TRBJ2-7 and the DNA end casts doubt on the J call. Germline CDR1 reads SGHAT; CDR2 reads FQNNGV. There are 16 residues in the CDR3. CDR3 DNA: TGTGCCAGCAGCTTACCCTCAGGCGCGGGAATTTACGAGCAGTACTTC. Protein sequence: CASSLPSGAGIYEQYF.

This clonotype appeared a few times. For the CDR3, the DNA is TGTGCCAGCAGACCACTTGACTATACAGGCTACACCTTC. Its protein product is CASRPLDYTGYTF. The chain recombines TRBV7-9 with TRBJ1-2; no firm D call. The CDR3 is 13 residues long. V lost 6 bases, J lost 8 bases, and 16 bases lay in between. CDR1 is SEHNR and CDR2 is FQNEAQ in the germline V gene (reference sequence).

The chain recombines TRBV27 with TRBJ2-7; D unresolved. Germline-derived CDR1 and CDR2 are MNHEY and SMNVEV (reference sequence). The CDR3 sequence is 13 residues long. Trimming left V 6 bases short and J 4 bases short, with 13 bases between. The CDR3 here is CASRSGQLYEQYF. Here the CDR3 DNA reads TGTGCCAGCAGATCGGGTCAGCTATACGAGCAGTACTTC.

This clonotype came up once. One junction end disagrees with the germline gene, perhaps due to a read error. The V call is TRBV5-6, the J call TRBJ2-7; D may be TRBD2 (5 bases). Germline V gives CDR1 SGHDT, CDR2 YYEEEE. The CDR3 consists of 13 residues. The CDR3 DNA sequence: TGTGTCAGCAGCCCCGGGGACTCCTACGAGCAGTACTTC. Its protein is CVSSPGDSYEQYF.

V gene TRBV10-3 combines with J gene TRBJ2-2; D is uncertain. The CDR3 consists of 12 residues. With 2 bases removed from V and 3 bases from J, the gap between germline ends came to 1 base. CDR1 and CDR2 from the germline V gene are ENHRY and SYGVKD. CDR3 nucleotides: TGTGCCATCAGTGAGCACACCGGGGAGCTGTTTTTT. It translates to CAISEHTGELFF.

The genes are TRBV28 and TRBJ1-5, with 7 nucleotides matching TRBD1. V shed 6 bases and J 1 base; nucleotides not matched to a gene: 12. This CDR3 is 17 amino acids long. Germline-derived CDR1 and CDR2 are MDHEN and SYDVKM. CDR3 in DNA: TGTGCCAGCAGAAAATTGACAGGGAGGGAAAGCAATCAGCCCCAGCATTTT. Translation: CASRKLTGRESNQPQHF.

The sample holds one count of this clonotype. The chain has TRBV15 and TRBJ2-3; 12 bases align to TRBD2. The CDR3 totals 17 residues. V trimming: 2 bases; J trimming: 4 bases; junction bases outside the gene matches: 7. Germline-derived CDR1 and CDR2 are LNHNV and YYDKDF (reference sequence). CDR3 region: CATSRPWTSGESDTQYF. CDR3 bases: TGTGCCACCAGCAGACCCTGGACTAGCGGGGAGTCAGATACGCAGTATTTT.

The sample holds a few counts of this clonotype. The chain couples TRBV25-1 to TRBJ2-4; D call uncertain. The germline gives CDR1 MGHDK, CDR2 SYGVNS. V lost 4 bases and J lost 4, with 11 bases in between. The CDR3 spans 14 residues. In nucleotides, the CDR3 is TGTGCCAGCAGTGCCACCGGGTCAAAAAACATTCAGTACTTC. Protein product: CASSATGSKNIQYF.